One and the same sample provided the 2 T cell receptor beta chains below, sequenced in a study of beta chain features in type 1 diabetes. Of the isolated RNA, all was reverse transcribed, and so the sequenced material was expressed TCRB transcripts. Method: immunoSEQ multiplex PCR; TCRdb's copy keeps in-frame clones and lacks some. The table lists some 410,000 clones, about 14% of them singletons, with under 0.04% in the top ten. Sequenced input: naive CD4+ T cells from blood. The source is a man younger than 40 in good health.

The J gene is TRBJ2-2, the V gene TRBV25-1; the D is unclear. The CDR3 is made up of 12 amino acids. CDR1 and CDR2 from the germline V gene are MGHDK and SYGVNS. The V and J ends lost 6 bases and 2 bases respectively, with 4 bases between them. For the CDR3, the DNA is TGTGCCAGCAGACCTAACACCGGGGAGCTGTTTTTT. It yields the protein CASRPNTGELFF.

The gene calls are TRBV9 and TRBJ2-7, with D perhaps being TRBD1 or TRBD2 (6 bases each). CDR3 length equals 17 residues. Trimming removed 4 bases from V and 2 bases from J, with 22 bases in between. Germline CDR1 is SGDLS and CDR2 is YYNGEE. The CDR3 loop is CASSRNREAGFPYEQYF. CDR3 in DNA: TGTGCCAGCAGCCGAAACAGGGAGGCGGGGTTCCCCTACGAGCAGTACTTC.